Each of the 19 T cell receptor beta chains below was sequenced from the same sample in a study of blood T cell repertoires in COVID-19. Clones were read by immunoSEQ multiplex PCR, and TCRdb kept only the in-frame ones, dropping some. There are fewer than 300,000 clones in the sample; around 90% occur only once, and 2% to 3% lies in the top ten. Sequenced sample: peripheral blood. The receptors come from a person aged 18 to 35 with COVID-19, enrolled during active disease.

The chain carries TRBV18 and TRBJ2-7, with D possibly being TRBD1 (6 bases). The CDR3 loop spans 14 amino acids. The germline V gene has CDR1 KGHSH and CDR2 LQKENI. Trimming pared 3 bases from V and 2 bases from J, leaving 11 bases between. The CDR3 bases are TGTGCCAGCTCACCCCGGACAGATGCCTACGAGCAGTACTTC. Protein: CASSPRTDAYEQYF.

V and J are TRBV5-6 and TRBJ2-1; 11 bases line up with TRBD2. V shed 2 bases and J 7 bases; nucleotides not matched to a gene: 2. Germline values: CDR1 SGHDT, CDR2 YYEEEE. The CDR3 has 14 amino acids. The CDR3 bases are TGTGCCAGCAGCTTACTAGCGGGAGAGAATGAGCAGTTCTTC. This gives the protein CASSLLAGENEQFF. The whole variable domain, filled in from reference TRBV5-6 and TRBJ2-1, reads DAGVTQSPTHLIKTRGQQVTLRCSPKSGHDTVSWYQQALGQGPQFIFQYYEEEERQRGNFPDRFSGHQFPNYSSELNVNALLLGDSALYLCASSLLAGENEQFFGPGTRLTVL.

The V call is TRBV4-1, the J call TRBJ2-7, with 7 positions matching TRBD1. CDR3 length: 13 residues. CDR1 and CDR2 from the germline V gene are MGHRA and YSYEKL. The ends lost 4 bases at V and 3 bases at J; junction bases unmatched: 3. The CDR3, as DNA: TGCGCCAGCAGCCGGGACAGTAACTACGAGCAGTACTTC. Translation gives CASSRDSNYEQYF.

The rearrangement links TRBV19 to TRBJ1-2, with 10 bases matching TRBD1. CDR1 and CDR2 (germline): LNHDA, SQIVND (reference sequence). The ends lost 3 bases at V and 2 bases at J; junction bases unmatched: 3. The CDR3 contains 15 residues. In DNA form, the CDR3 reads TGTGCCAGTAGTATGACAGGGGGCGAGAACTATGGCTACACCTTC. Translated: CASSMTGGENYGYTF. Drawing the rest from reference TRBV19 and TRBJ1-2, the complete variable domain is DGGITQSPKYLFRKEGQNVTLSCEQNLNHDAMYWYRQDPGQGLRLIYYSQIVNDFQKGDIAEGYSVSREKKESFPLTVTSAQKNPTAFYLCASSMTGGENYGYTFGSGTRLTVV.

V and J are TRBV28 and TRBJ2-2; TRBD1 might be the D (7 bases). CDR3 length equals 15 residues. The V and J ends lost 5 bases and 4 bases respectively, with 14 bases between them. In germline, CDR1 is MDHEN, CDR2 SYDVKM. The CDR3 nucleotides are TGTGCCAGCAGTCCGAGACAGGGAGGCACCGGGGAGCTGTTTTTT. Its translation is CASSPRQGGTGELFF.

The chain couples TRBV12-3 or TRBV12-4 to TRBJ2-7; no clear D. This CDR3 comprises 13 residues. Trimming left V 3 bases short and J 3 bases short, with 9 bases between. CDR3 DNA: TGTGCCAGCAGTTTGGCACCCCACTACGAGCAGTACTTC. Amino acids: CASSLAPHYEQYF.

The chain couples TRBV11-3 to TRBJ1-1; a weak D match, TRBD1 (5 bases). The CDR3 consists of 13 residues. V was trimmed by 5 bases and J by 1 base, leaving 8 bases between them. Looked up from germline, CDR1 is SGHNT and CDR2 is YENEEA. The CDR3 DNA sequence: TGTGCCAGCAGCCGCGGGACGAACACTGAAGCTTTCTTT. It translates to CASSRGTNTEAFF.

The rearrangement uses TRBV6-1 and TRBJ1-2; TRBD1 is a possible D gene (6 bases). V dropped 4 bases and J dropped 4 bases, with 31 bases sitting between them. This CDR3 comprises 20 residues. CDR1 MNHNS and CDR2 SASEGT come from the germline V gene. CDR3 DNA: TGTGCCAGCAGTGCACCCCGGGCGAGGTCAGGGGAAAGGGTTCCCTATGGCTACACCTTC. Protein product: CASSAPRARSGERVPYGYTF.

This chain uses TRBV27 with TRBJ1-5; 9 bases agree with TRBD1. The CDR3 loop spans 14 amino acids. The germline V gene has CDR1 MNHEY and CDR2 SMNVEV (reference sequence). The trim removed 5 bases at V and 3 bases at J, leaving 2 bases unmatched. CDR3 DNA sequence: TGTGCCAGCAGTGGGACAGGGTACAATCAGCCCCAGCATTTT. It yields the protein CASSGTGYNQPQHF.

The rearrangement links TRBV4-2 to TRBJ1-2; 10 nucleotides align to TRBD1. This CDR3 contains 16 residues. Trimming cost V 0 bases and J 4 bases; bases outside gene matches: 5. Germline V CDR1 and CDR2: LGHNA, YNFKEQ. The CDR3: CASSQDGDRGFYGYTF. CDR3 nucleotides: TGTGCCAGCAGCCAAGATGGGGACAGGGGCTTCTATGGCTACACCTTC.

The CDR3 DNA follows: TGTGCCAGCAGCTCTTACCGCCCGCAGCGGGAGAGGGACAATGAGCAGTTCTTC. Amino acid sequence: CASSSYRPQRERDNEQFF. J is TRBJ2-1 and V is TRBV7-9; 8 bases map to TRBD2. V gave up 4 bases and J gave up 5 bases; unmatched junction bases: 16. CDR3 length equals 18 residues. Germline V gene data show CDR1 as SEHNR and CDR2 as FQNEAQ (reference sequence).

The chain joins TRBV6-5 to TRBJ2-1; the D is unclear. V lost 7 bases, J lost 8 bases, and 15 bases lay in between. In germline, CDR1 is MNHEY, CDR2 SVGAGI. This CDR3 region has 13 residues. CDR3 sequence reads: CASTRINADEQFF. In DNA, the CDR3 is TGTGCCAGCACCCGGATAAATGCGGATGAGCAGTTCTTC.

J is TRBJ1-5 and V is TRBV5-6, with a weak D call TRBD1 (6 bases). Trimming cost V 4 bases and J 6 bases, with 11 bases left between them. The CDR3 sequence is 13 residues long. Germline loops: CDR1 SGHDT, CDR2 YYEEEE. The CDR3 protein is CASSPGVSQPQHF. The CDR3 DNA reads TGTGCCAGCAGCCCAGGGGTATCTCAGCCCCAGCATTTT.

This clone was counted a few times. The V call is TRBV4-3, the J call TRBJ1-4; a possible D gene is TRBD1 (6 bases). The V gene lost 4 bases and the J gene lost 5 bases, with 11 bases spanning the gap. Per germline, CDR1 LGHNA and CDR2 YSLEER. This CDR3 is built from 14 residues. CDR3 sequence: CASSLMDRNEKLFF. Here the CDR3 DNA reads TGCGCCAGCAGCCTTATGGACAGAAATGAAAAACTGTTTTTT.

The J gene is TRBJ2-1, the V gene TRBV6-2 or TRBV6-3, with D hard to call. The CDR3 runs 16 residues. Germline V gene lookup returns CDR1 MNHEY and CDR2 SVGEGT. V lost 0 bases to trimming and J lost 0 bases, with 9 bases between them. The CDR3 region has the DNA TGTGCCAGCAGTTACTCGATTACTGGCTCCTACAATGAGCAGTTCTTC. As protein: CASSYSITGSYNEQFF.

V is TRBV6-5 and J is TRBJ1-6; 9 positions match TRBD1. Per germline, CDR1 MNHEY and CDR2 SVGAGI. V trimming: 7 bases; J trimming: 5 bases; junction bases outside the gene matches: 6. This CDR3 region has 15 residues. Here the CDR3 reads CASKFGTGNNSPLHF. The CDR3 DNA is TGTGCCAGCAAGTTTGGGACAGGGAATAATTCACCCCTCCACTTT.

The chain joins TRBV12-3 or TRBV12-4 to TRBJ2-3; 7 bases are shared with TRBD2. With V trimmed by 8 bases and J by 7 bases, 9 bases remained unmatched. CDR3 length: 13 amino acids. The CDR3 spells CASSNGGSNTQYF. In nucleotides, the CDR3 is TGTGCCAGCTCCAACGGGGGGTCAAATACGCAGTATTTT.

The rearrangement uses TRBV3-1 (or the pseudogene TRBV3-2) and TRBJ1-2; D unclear. The CDR3 extends over 14 amino acids. Per the germline V gene, CDR1 is LGHDT and CDR2 is YNNKEL (reference sequence). The ends were cut back, 1 base at V and 9 bases at J, with 15 bases in the middle. The CDR3 DNA reads as TGTGCCAGCAGCCAAGGTGAACTTATATATCGCTACACCTTC. It yields the protein CASSQGELIYRYTF.

V and J are TRBV29-1 and TRBJ2-3, with D possibly being TRBD1 (5 bases). The V and J ends lost 2 bases and 0 bases respectively, with 15 bases between them. CDR3 size: 16 residues. CDR1 and CDR2 from the germline V gene are SQVTM and ANQGSEA. The DNA for the CDR3 is TGCAGCGTTGAATGGTCGGACACCTCTAGCACAGATACGCAGTATTTT. Translating it yields CSVEWSDTSSTDTQYF.